The following is a TCR beta chain sequence with its context. Its antigen is still unknown. This likely stems from a read error, as it lies one base from a far larger clone. Given the absence of the conserved phenylalanine or tryptophan at the CDR3 end, a read error is likely. This record belongs to a study of shared clonotypes between healthy human individuals. The unsorted samples took 85 million or so PBMCs to get genomic DNA. CDR3 length: 15 amino acids. Germline V gene data show CDR1 as LNHNV and CDR2 as YYDKDF (reference sequence). The ends were cut back, 5 bases at V and 3 bases at J, with 13 bases in the middle. Evenly divided among several immunoSEQ plates was the genomic DNA of each subset. Each PCR replicate run on unsorted PBMC took in about 0.3 ug DNA, approximately 30,000 T cell genomes. Produced via immunoSEQ multiplex PCR; TCRdb's table is partial and in-frame only. Here the sample spans 450,000 or so clones, roughly three quarters being singletons.

Points from the study as a whole: Clonotype sharing among donors was expected to depend on sequencing depth.

The sequence was collected from a woman aged 35 to 49 in good health. Some clones in this sample may be carry-over from other donors' samples. The rearrangement links TRBV15 to TRBJ2-2, with D possibly being TRBD2 (7 bases). Sequenced: PBMCs. CDR3 sequence: CATSRGAVDTGELFS. The DNA for the CDR3 is TGTGCCACCAGCCGGGGGGCCGTGGACACCGGGGAGCTGTTTTCT.